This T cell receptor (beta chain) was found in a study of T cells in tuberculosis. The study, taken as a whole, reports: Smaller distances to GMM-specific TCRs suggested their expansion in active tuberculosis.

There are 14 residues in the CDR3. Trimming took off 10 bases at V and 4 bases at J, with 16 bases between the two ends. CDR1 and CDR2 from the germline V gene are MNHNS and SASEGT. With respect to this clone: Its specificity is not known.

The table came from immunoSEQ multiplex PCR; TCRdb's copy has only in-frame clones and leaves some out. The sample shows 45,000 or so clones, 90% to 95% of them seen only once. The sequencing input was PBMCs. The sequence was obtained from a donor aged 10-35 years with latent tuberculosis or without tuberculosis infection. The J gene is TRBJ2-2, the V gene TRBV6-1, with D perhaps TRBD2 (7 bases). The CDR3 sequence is CAIGGHPSTGELFF. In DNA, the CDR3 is TGTGCCATCGGGGGGCACCCGAGCACCGGGGAGCTGTTTTTT.